Detailed here is one TCR beta chain. What it recognizes is unknown. TCR beta CDR3 region amplification was performed from RNA transcripts. A first-round RT-PCR of the TCR CDR3 used the HTBI primer set. TCRdb processed the multiplex PCR reads anew with MiXCR; each CDR3 protein has one entry. The sample lists about 690,000 distinct CDR3 sequences, roughly a sixth seen once, with around a sixth in the top ten. It was considered stable Graves' hyperthyroidism when ophthalmopathy did not progress within 18 months. Patients having uncontrolled infection, another autoimmune disease, pregnancy or lactation were not included. Extraction of PBMCs used approximately 10 ml of fresh peripheral blood. The sample originates from a study of T cells in Graves' hyperthyroidism and ophthalmopathy. Overall study findings and caveats: The model foresaw ophthalmopathy a median around 6 months prior to onset.

Between the trimmed V and J ends, which lost 5 bases and 2 bases, there was a span of 18 bases. Germline-derived CDR1 and CDR2 are MNHNS and SASEGT. The CDR3 loop spans 16 amino acids. This TCR was sampled from a man over 45 with Graves' hyperthyroidism. The sequenced sample consisted of blood. J is TRBJ1-2 and V is TRBV6-1, with no clear D. In nucleotides, the CDR3 is TGTGCCAGCAGTCCCATAGGACTCCCATTAAACTATGGCTACACCTTC. Amino acid sequence: CASSPIGLPLNYGYTF.